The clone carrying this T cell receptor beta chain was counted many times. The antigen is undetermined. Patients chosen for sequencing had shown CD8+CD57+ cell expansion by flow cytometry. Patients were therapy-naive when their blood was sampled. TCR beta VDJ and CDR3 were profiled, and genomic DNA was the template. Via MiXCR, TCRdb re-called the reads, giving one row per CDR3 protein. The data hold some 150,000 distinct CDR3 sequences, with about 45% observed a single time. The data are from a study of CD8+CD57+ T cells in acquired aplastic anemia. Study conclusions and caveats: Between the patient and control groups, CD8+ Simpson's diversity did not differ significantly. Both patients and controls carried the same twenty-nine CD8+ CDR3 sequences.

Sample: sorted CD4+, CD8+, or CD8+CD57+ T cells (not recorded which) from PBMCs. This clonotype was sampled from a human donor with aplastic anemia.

The CDR3 DNA reads as TGTGCCAGTAGTAGCAGGCTAGCCGAGCAGTACTTC. It codes for CASSSRLAEQYF. The chain couples TRBV19 to TRBJ2-7; the D gene is possibly TRBD2 (5 bases). The ends were cut back, 4 bases at V and 6 bases at J, with 10 bases in the middle. The CDR3 totals 12 residues. Germline assignment: CDR1 LNHDA and CDR2 SQIVND (reference sequence). The full variable domain, rest sourced from reference TRBV19 and TRBJ2-7, is DGGITQSPKYLFRKEGQNVTLSCEQNLNHDAMYWYRQDPGQGLRLIYYSQIVNDFQKGDIAEGYSVSREKKESFPLTVTSAQKNPTAFYLCASSSRLAEQYFGPGTRLTVT.